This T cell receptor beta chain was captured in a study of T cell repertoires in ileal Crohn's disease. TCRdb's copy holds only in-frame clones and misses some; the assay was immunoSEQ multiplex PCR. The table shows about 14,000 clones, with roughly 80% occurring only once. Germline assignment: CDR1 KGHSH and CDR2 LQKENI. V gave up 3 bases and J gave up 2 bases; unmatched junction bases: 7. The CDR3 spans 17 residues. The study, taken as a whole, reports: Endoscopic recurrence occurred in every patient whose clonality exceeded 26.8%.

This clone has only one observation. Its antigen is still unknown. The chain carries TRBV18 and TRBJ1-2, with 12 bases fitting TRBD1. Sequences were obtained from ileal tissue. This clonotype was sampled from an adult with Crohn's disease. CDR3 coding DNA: TGTGCCAGCTCACCGTCGGGACAGGGGGCCCGCAACTATGGCTACACCTTC. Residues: CASSPSGQGARNYGYTF.